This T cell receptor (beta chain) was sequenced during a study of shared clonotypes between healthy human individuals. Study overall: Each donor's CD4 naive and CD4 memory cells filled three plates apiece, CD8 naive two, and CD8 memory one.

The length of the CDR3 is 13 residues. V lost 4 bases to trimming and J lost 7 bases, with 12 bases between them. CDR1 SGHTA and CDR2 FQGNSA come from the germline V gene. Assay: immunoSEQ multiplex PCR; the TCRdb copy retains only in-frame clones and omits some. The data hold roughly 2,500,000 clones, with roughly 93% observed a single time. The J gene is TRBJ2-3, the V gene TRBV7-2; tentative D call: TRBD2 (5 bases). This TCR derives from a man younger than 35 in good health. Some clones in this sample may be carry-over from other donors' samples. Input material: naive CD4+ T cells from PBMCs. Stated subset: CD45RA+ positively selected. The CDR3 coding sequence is TGTGCCAGCAGCTCGGAGAGGGCAAATACGCAGTATTTT. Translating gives CASSSERANTQYF.